This record looks at one T cell receptor (beta chain) sequence and its context. Antigen: not known. This sample was included in a study of T cells in localized non-small cell lung cancer. Findings of the study overall: The study detected a median roughly 50 of the top 100 tumor clones in adjacent lung. Uninvolved adjacent lung, not tumor, had the highest T cell clonality. Elevated circulating T cell density in blood was associated with longer overall survival.

The table came from immunoSEQ multiplex PCR; TCRdb's copy has only in-frame clones and leaves some out. The table records about 35,000 clones, around 90% of them present only once. Germline values: CDR1 SGHNT, CDR2 YYREEE (reference sequence). This CDR3 is built from 14 residues. V was cut by 5 bases and J by 10 bases, with 16 bases left in between. The rearrangement uses TRBV5-4 and TRBJ1-6, with a weak D call TRBD1 (6 bases). The material was peripheral blood mononuclear cells, obtained before any cancer treatment. The clonotype was recovered from a female donor over 55 with stage II lung adenocarcinoma. The CDR3 is CASRLQGMGSPLHF. Here the CDR3 DNA reads TGTGCCAGCAGGTTACAGGGTATGGGGTCACCCCTCCACTTT.